This T cell receptor beta chain originates from a study of blood T cell repertoires in COVID-19. Looking at the study overall: The origin of the acute and convalescent COVID-19 samples was the United States, Italy and Spain. T cells, B-cell-depleted T cells, or PBMCs provided the cDNA or gDNA that served as material.

In the authors' workflow: Using reference gene primer amplification, nucleated cell counts were estimated. The repertoire was sequenced with immunoSEQ multiplex PCR; TCRdb's copy has only in-frame clones and lacks some. The DNA gave D and trimming, while V, J and clone size come from that table. This table has 300,000 to 400,000 clones, around 84% appearing once. The germline gives CDR1 MNHNS, CDR2 SASEGT. V dropped 0 bases and J dropped 0; count of bases not matched to a gene: 6. The CDR3 is 17 residues long. The material sequenced was peripheral blood. V gene TRBV6-1 combines with J gene TRBJ2-3; 7 bases agree with TRBD2. The source is a human donor in a cohort sampled during active COVID-19. In DNA, the CDR3 is TGTGCCAGCAGTGAAGCTCTAGCGGTATTCAGCACAGATACGCAGTATTTT. Translation gives CASSEALAVFSTDTQYF.